This TCR beta chain was recovered during a study of T-cell memory formation after mild COVID-19. Turning to the study itself: In these data, TCR clusters were largely donor specific.

This CDR3 contains 13 residues. Trimming removed 5 bases from V and 7 bases from J; junction bases left unmatched: 5. Constant-segment primers served in 5'RACE that generated TCR alpha and TCR beta cDNA libraries bearing sample barcodes and UMIs. TCRdb passed the 5' RACE reads through MiXCR, listing each CDR3 protein once. The table shows about 200,000 distinct CDR3 sequences, with around 9.5% occurring only once. The TCR comes from a young man who had mild COVID-19 (a few samples of this study predate the infection). Cell type and time point are not known. Sequencing was performed on PBMCs or a T cell subset sorted from them (not recorded which). The chain carries TRBV12-3 or TRBV12-4 and TRBJ2-4, with 7 bases identical to TRBD1. The CDR3 DNA is TGTGCCAGCAGTACTGGACAGGCTAACATTCAGTACTTC. Amino acids: CASSTGQANIQYF.